Here is one T cell receptor (beta chain) with its context. The data were obtained in a study of blood T cell repertoires in COVID-19. Study in general: Whether acute or convalescent, the COVID-19 samples came from the United States, Italy and Spain. PBMCs, B-cell-depleted T cells, or T cells were the source of the cDNA or gDNA that made up the material.

Produced via immunoSEQ multiplex PCR; TCRdb's table is partial and in-frame only. This table holds just over 75,000 clones, approximately 90% found once. This TCR was recovered from a woman older than 75 with active or convalescent COVID-19. Sequencing was carried out using peripheral blood.

CDR3 amino acids: CASSPRGGLNTEAFF. The CDR3 region has the DNA TGTGCCAGCAGCCCCCGGGGGGGGCTGAACACTGAAGCTTTCTTT. The V call is TRBV5-4, the J call TRBJ1-1; tentatively, D is TRBD1 (6 bases). The CDR3 is made up of 15 amino acids. The V gene's germline CDR1 is SGHNT and CDR2 YYREEE (reference sequence). With 4 bases removed from V and 0 bases from J, the gap between germline ends came to 13 bases.